This T cell receptor (beta chain) came from a study of blood T cells in healthy people across ages. There were at least 6 micrograms of total RNA extracted from every sample. Germline V CDR1 and CDR2: ENHRY, SYGVKD. The CDR3 runs 13 residues. With 8 bases removed from V and 0 bases from J, the gap between germline ends came to 10 bases. For the second PCR, which ran for about 7 to 11 cycles, a sample-barcoded 5' primer and a J-beta primer mix were used. TCRdb independently ran MiXCR on the 5' RACE reads; one entry per CDR3 protein. The table shows hundreds of thousands of distinct CDR3 sequences, with nearly 25% occurring only once. The same sample was also studied in work on T cells of mothers and their children.

The chain has TRBV10-3 and TRBJ2-5; D may be TRBD2 (5 bases). Input material: blood. This TCR was recovered from a boy younger than 18 in good health. CDR3 bases: TGTGCCATCGCGGGTTCACACCAAGAGACCCAGTACTTC. Amino acids: CAIAGSHQETQYF.